This T cell receptor (beta chain) is from a study of T cells after yellow fever vaccination. Whole-study findings and limits: Relatively few clonotypes were ones that appeared in both CD4 and CD8 compartments. FACS-sorted repertoires might harbor abundant contaminating clonotypes from the bulk population. Though it reached lower strength, the secondary response hit its peak faster, day 5 versus 15.

This clonotype was counted ten times or more. Its specificity is not known. Using its own MiXCR run on the 5' RACE reads, TCRdb lists one record per CDR3 protein. The data hold 200,000 to 300,000 distinct CDR3 sequences, with approximately 3.5% observed a single time. The sample in question was PBMCs, obtained 15 days after the yellow fever booster vaccination. The TCR originated in a man between 18 and 29 years old who received the YFV17D yellow fever vaccine.

The CDR3 protein is CASSQDLDGILSTNEKLFF. The CDR3, as DNA: TGTGCCAGCAGCCAAGATCTGGACGGCATCTTATCAACTAATGAAAAACTGTTTTTT. The chain uses TRBV3-1 and TRBJ1-4; D not resolved. The CDR3 spans 19 residues. Trimming pared 0 bases from V and 0 bases from J, leaving 17 bases between. Germline CDR1 LGHDT, CDR2 YNNKEL (reference sequence). Based on the CDR3 plus reference TRBV3-1 and TRBJ1-4, the full variable domain is DTAVSQTPKYLVTQMGNDKSIKCEQNLGHDTMYWYKQDSKKFLKIMFSYNNKELIINETVPNRFSPKSPDKAHLNLHINSLELGDSAVYFCASSQDLDGILSTNEKLFFGSGTQLSVL.